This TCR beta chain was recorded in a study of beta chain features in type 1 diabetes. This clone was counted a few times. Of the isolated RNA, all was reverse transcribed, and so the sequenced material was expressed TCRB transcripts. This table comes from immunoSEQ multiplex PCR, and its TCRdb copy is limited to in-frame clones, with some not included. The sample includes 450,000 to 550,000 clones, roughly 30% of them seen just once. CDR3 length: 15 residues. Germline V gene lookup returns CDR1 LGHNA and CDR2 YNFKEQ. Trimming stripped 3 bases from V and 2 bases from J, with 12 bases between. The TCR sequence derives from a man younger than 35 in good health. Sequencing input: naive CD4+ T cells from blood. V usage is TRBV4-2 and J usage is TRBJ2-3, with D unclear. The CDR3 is CASSHGTADTDTQYF. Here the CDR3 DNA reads TGTGCCAGCAGCCATGGTACGGCGGACACAGATACGCAGTATTTT.